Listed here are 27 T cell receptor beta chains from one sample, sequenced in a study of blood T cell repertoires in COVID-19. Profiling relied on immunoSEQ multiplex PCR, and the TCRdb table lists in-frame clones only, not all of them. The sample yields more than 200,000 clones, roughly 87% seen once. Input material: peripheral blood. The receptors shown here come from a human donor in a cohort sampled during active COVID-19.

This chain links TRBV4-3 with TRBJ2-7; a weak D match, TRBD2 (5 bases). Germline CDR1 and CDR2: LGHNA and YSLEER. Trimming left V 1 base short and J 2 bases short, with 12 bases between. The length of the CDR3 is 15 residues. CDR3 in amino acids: CASSQGRTDAYEQYF. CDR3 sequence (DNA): TGCGCCAGCAGCCAAGGGAGGACGGATGCCTACGAGCAGTACTTC.

The CDR3 spells CASSPPLGAGANVLTF. The CDR3 coding sequence is TGTGCCAGCAGTCCCCCTCTGGGGGCCGGGGCCAACGTCCTGACTTTC. This chain connects TRBV28 to TRBJ2-6; D may be TRBD1 (6 bases). V dropped 5 bases and J dropped 4 bases, with 15 bases sitting between them. CDR1 is MDHEN, CDR2 SYDVKM, per germline. This CDR3 is built from 16 residues. Full variable domain (remainder filled in from reference TRBV28 and TRBJ2-6): DVKVTQSSRYLVKRTGEKVFLECVQDMDHENMFWYRQDPGLGLRLIYFSYDVKMKEKGDIPEGYSVSREKKERFSLILESASTNQTSMYLCASSPPLGAGANVLTFGAGSRLTVL.

The CDR3 sequence: CASSQRGQLGNTIYF. CDR3 DNA: TGTGCCAGCAGTCAAAGGGGGCAACTGGGAAACACCATATATTTT. V usage is TRBV28 and J usage is TRBJ1-3; 7 bases are a match to TRBD1. CDR3 length: 15 residues. V lost 5 bases and J lost 4; bases outside the gene matches: 8. The germline V gene encodes CDR1 MDHEN and CDR2 SYDVKM.

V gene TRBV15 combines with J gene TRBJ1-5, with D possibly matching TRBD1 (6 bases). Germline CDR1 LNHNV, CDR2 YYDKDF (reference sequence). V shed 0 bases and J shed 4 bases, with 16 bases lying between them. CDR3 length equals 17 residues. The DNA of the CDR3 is TGTGCCACCAGCAGAGATGGAAACCTGGGGGCTAATCAGCCCCAGCATTTT. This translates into CATSRDGNLGANQPQHF.

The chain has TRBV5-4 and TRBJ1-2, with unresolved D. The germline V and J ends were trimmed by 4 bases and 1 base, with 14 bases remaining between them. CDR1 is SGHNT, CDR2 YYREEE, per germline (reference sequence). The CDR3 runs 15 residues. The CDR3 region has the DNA TGTGCCAGCAGCCCCGCGTGGTTGGTTAACTATGGCTACACCTTC. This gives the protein CASSPAWLVNYGYTF.

The CDR3 loop reads CASSQRPQGAGTEAFF. For the CDR3, the DNA is TGTGCCAGCAGCCAAAGGCCGCAGGGTGCTGGCACTGAAGCTTTCTTT. The chain links TRBV9 to TRBJ1-1; a weak D match, TRBD1 (5 bases). Germline-derived CDR1 and CDR2 are SGDLS and YYNGEE. Trimming shortened V by 4 bases and J by 4 bases, and 20 bases separated the two germline ends. There are 16 residues in the CDR3.

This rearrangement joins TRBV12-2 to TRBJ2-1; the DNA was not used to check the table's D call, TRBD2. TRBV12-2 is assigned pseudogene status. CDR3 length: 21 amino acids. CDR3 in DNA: TGTGCAAGTCGCTCCCCCCCTGGGGCTAGCGGAACAGTACGTAAAGACAATGAGCAGTTCTTC. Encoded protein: CASRSPPGASGTVRKDNEQFF.

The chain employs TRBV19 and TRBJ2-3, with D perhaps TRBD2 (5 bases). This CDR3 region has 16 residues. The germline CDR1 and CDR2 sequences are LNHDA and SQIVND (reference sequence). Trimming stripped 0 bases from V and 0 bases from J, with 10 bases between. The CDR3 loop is CASSIEGLASTDTQYF. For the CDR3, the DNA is TGTGCCAGTAGTATAGAAGGGCTAGCTAGCACAGATACGCAGTATTTT. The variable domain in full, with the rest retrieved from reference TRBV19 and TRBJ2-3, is DGGITQSPKYLFRKEGQNVTLSCEQNLNHDAMYWYRQDPGQGLRLIYYSQIVNDFQKGDIAEGYSVSREKKESFPLTVTSAQKNPTAFYLCASSIEGLASTDTQYFGPGTRLTVL.

Here the CDR3 DNA reads TGTGCCAGCAGCCAATCAGGGTCCGAGACAGCTATACTCGAAGCTAACTATGGCTACACCTTC. Protein sequence: CASSQSGSETAILEANYGYTF. The chain is built from TRBV4-2 and TRBJ1-2; a possible D gene is TRBD1 (5 bases). This CDR3 region has 21 residues. The ends were cut back, 2 bases at V and 0 bases at J, with 28 bases in the middle. Germline loops: CDR1 LGHNA, CDR2 YNFKEQ.

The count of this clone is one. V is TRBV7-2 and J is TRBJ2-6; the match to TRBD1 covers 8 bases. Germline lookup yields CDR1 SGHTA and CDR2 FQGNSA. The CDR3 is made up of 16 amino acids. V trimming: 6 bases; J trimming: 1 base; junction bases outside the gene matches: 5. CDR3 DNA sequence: TGTGCCAGCAGGGGACAGGAGGTTTCTGGGGCCAACGTCCTGACTTTC. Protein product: CASRGQEVSGANVLTF.

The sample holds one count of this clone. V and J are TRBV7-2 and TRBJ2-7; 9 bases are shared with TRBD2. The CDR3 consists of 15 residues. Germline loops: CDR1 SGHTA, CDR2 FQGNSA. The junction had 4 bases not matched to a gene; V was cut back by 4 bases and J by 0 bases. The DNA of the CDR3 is TGTGCCAGCAGCTACCGGACTAGCGACTCCTACGAGCAGTACTTC. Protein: CASSYRTSDSYEQYF.

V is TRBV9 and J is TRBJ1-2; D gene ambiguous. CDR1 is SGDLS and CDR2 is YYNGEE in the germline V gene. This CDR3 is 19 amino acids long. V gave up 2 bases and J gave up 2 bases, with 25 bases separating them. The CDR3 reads CASSVFITDGRGKNYGYTF. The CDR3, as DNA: TGTGCCAGCAGCGTTTTCATAACCGACGGGAGAGGAAAAAACTATGGCTACACCTTC.

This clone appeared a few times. The CDR3 reads CASSLRVTNYGYTF. In DNA form, the CDR3 reads TGTGCCAGCAGCTTACGGGTGACTAACTATGGCTACACCTTC. V is TRBV5-6 and J is TRBJ1-2, with D unclear. V was trimmed by 2 bases and J by 0 bases, leaving 8 bases between them. The germline CDR1 and CDR2 sequences are SGHDT and YYEEEE. The CDR3 is 14 residues long.

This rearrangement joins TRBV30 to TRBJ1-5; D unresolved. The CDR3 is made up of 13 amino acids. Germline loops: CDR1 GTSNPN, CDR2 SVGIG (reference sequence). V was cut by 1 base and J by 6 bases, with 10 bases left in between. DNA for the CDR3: TGTGCCTGGAGTGGGTCACCGGGTCAGCCCCAGCATTTT. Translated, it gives CAWSGSPGQPQHF.

The CDR3 nucleotides read TGTGCCAGCAGTCGCTACCTGACAGTGAAAGAGACCCAGTACTTC. It yields the protein CASSRYLTVKETQYF. This sequence joins TRBV27 and TRBJ2-5; TRBD1 is a possible D gene (5 bases). Germline CDR1 MNHEY, CDR2 SMNVEV (reference sequence). Trimming cost V 5 bases and J 3 bases, with 16 bases left between them. CDR3 length: 15 residues.

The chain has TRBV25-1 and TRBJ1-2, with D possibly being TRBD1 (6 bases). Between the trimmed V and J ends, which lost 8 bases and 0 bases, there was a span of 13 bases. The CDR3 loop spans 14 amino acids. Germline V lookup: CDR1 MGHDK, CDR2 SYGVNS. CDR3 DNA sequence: TGTGCCAGCTCCGCGGGGGGCTCTAACTATGGCTACACCTTC. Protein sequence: CASSAGGSNYGYTF.

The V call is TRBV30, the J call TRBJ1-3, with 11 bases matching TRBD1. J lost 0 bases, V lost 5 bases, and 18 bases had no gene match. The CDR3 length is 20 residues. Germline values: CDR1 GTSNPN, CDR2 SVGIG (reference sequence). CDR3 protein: CAWAGQLGQGDYYSGNTIYF. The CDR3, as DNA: TGTGCCTGGGCAGGTCAACTGGGACAGGGGGATTACTACTCTGGAAACACCATATATTTT.

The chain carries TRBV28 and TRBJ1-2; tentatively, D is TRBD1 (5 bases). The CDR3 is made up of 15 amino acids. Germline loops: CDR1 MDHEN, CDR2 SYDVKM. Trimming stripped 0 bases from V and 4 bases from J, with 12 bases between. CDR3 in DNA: TGTGCCAGCAGTTTATGGAACCAGGGCCTCTATGGCTACACCTTC. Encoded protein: CASSLWNQGLYGYTF.

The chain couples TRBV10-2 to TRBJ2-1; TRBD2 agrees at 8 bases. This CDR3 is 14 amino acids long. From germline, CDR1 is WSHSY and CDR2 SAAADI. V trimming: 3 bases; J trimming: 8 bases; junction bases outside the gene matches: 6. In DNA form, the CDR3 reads TGCGCCAGCAGTGATATCGGGGGGGCGCATGAGCAGTTCTTC. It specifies CASSDIGGAHEQFF.

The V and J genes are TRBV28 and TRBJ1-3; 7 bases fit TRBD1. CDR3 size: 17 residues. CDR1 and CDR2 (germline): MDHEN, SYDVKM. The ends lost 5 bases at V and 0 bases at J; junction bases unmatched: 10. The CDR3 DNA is TGTGCCAGCAGTACCCAGGGGGTGGGAGGCTCTGGAAACACCATATATTTT. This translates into CASSTQGVGGSGNTIYF. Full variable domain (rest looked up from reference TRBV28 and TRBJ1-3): DVKVTQSSRYLVKRTGEKVFLECVQDMDHENMFWYRQDPGLGLRLIYFSYDVKMKEKGDIPEGYSVSREKKERFSLILESASTNQTSMYLCASSTQGVGGSGNTIYFGEGSWLTVV.

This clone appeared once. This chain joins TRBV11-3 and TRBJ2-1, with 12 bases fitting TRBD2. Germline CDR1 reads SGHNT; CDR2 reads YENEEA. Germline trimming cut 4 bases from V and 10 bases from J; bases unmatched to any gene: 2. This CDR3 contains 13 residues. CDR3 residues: CASSWTSGNEQFF. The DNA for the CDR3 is TGTGCCAGCAGCTGGACTAGCGGGAACGAGCAGTTCTTC.

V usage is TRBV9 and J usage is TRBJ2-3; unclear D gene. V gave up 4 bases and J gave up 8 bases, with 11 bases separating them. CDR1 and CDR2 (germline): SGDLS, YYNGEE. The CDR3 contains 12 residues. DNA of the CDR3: TGTGCCAGCAGCTCCCTGAGTAGTACGCAGTATTTT. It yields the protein CASSSLSSTQYF.

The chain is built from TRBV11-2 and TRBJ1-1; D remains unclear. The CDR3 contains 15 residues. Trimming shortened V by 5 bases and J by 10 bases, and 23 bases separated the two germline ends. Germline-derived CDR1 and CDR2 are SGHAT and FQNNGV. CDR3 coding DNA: TGTGCCAGCAGCCGTTTTTTGCCAGGCACCTCCGGAGCTTTCTTT. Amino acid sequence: CASSRFLPGTSGAFF.

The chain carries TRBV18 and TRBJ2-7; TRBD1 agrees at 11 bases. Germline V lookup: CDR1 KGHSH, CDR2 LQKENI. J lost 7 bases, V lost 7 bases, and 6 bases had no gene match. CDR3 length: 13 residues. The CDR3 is CASLSGQGGEQYF. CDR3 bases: TGTGCCAGCTTGTCGGGACAGGGGGGGGAGCAGTACTTC. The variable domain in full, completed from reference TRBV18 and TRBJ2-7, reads NAGVMQNPRHLVRRRGQEARLRCSPMKGHSHVYWYRQLPEEGLKFMVYLQKENIIDESGMPKERFSAEFPKEGPSILRIQQVVRGDSAAYFCASLSGQGGEQYFGPGTRLTVT.

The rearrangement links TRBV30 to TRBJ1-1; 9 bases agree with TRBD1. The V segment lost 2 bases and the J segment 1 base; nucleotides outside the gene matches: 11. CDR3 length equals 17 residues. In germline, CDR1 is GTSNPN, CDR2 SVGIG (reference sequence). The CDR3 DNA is TGTGCCTGGAGTTCGACCGGGACAGGGCTTTGGAACACTGAAGCTTTCTTT. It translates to CAWSSTGTGLWNTEAFF.

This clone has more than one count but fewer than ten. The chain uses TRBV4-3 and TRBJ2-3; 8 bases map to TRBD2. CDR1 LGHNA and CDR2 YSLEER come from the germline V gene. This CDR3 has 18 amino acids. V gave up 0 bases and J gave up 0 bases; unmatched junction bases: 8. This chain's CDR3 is CASSQDRGGASSTDTQYF. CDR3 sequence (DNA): TGCGCCAGCAGCCAAGATCGGGGGGGGGCTTCTAGCACAGATACGCAGTATTTT.

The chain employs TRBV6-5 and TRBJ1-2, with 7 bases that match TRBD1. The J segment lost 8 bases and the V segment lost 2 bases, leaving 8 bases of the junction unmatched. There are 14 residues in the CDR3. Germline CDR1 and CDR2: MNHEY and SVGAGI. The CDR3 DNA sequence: TGTGCCAGCAGTTACGCCGACAGGGTTGGAGGCTACACCTTC. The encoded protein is CASSYADRVGGYTF.